The 27 T cell receptor beta chains below come from one sample, sequenced in a study of cytomegalovirus exposure and HLA in healthy donors. It was with 60 Vbeta and 13 Jbeta primers that the PCR ran. Profiled with immunoSEQ multiplex PCR; TCRdb holds only in-frame clones, not every one. The sample consists of around 97,000 clones, around 79% of them appearing once. The sequencing sample was made of PBMCs. The receptor set was obtained from a man aged 50 or older in good health and CMV-seropositive.

This clone is medium-sized. This chain links TRBV2 with TRBJ1-1, with D unclear. Trimming shortened V by 5 bases and J by 1 base, and 14 bases separated the two germline ends. CDR1 is SNHLY and CDR2 is FYNNEI in the germline V gene. CDR3 length: 15 amino acids. The CDR3: CASSSQQVRNTEAFF. The DNA for the CDR3 is TGTGCCAGCAGTTCACAGCAGGTCAGGAACACTGAAGCTTTCTTT.

J is TRBJ1-4 and V is TRBV28; weak D call: TRBD1 (5 bases). Germline lookup yields CDR1 MDHEN and CDR2 SYDVKM. This CDR3 comprises 15 residues. V gave up 2 bases and J gave up 8 bases, with 15 bases separating them. Written as DNA, the CDR3 is TGTGCCAGCAGTTTAAGGCAGGGAGGAATCGAAAAACTGTTTTTT. This gives the protein CASSLRQGGIEKLFF.

The chain is built from TRBV19 and TRBJ2-7; D is possibly TRBD2 (5 bases). The CDR3 is made up of 14 amino acids. Trimming removed 10 bases at V and 5 bases at J, with 21 bases between. CDR1 is LNHDA, CDR2 SQIVND, per germline (reference sequence). Here the CDR3 reads CATASGSRIDEQYF. The CDR3 region has the DNA TGTGCCACCGCCAGCGGCAGCCGAATCGACGAGCAGTACTTC.

The chain uses TRBV21-1 and TRBJ2-7; TRBD1 was called by the table and not checked on the DNA. TRBV21-1 is noted as a pseudogene. The CDR3 totals 19 residues. For the CDR3, the DNA is TGTGCCAGCAGCAAAGAGGTGGGCAGGGCGAAGGAAAAGTCCTACGAGCAGTACTTC. Translated, it gives CASSKEVGRAKEKSYEQYF.

CDR3 in DNA: TGTGCCAGCAGCCCCCTACAGGGGGAAAAACTGTTTTTT. As protein: CASSPLQGEKLFF. The chain combines TRBV7-8 with TRBJ1-4; 7 nucleotides line up with TRBD1. This CDR3 has 13 residues. J was trimmed by 8 bases and V by 5 bases; bases with no gene match: 5. CDR1 is SGHVS, CDR2 FQNEAQ, per germline.

V and J are TRBV5-1 and TRBJ2-3, with TRBD2 as a possible D gene (5 bases). The V end was cut by 7 bases, the J end by 2 bases, with 11 bases between. Germline CDR1 is SGHRS and CDR2 is YFSETQ. The CDR3 length is 13 residues. The CDR3 bases are TGCGCCAGCGCATCCGGGATCACAGATACGCAGTATTTT. Protein sequence: CASASGITDTQYF.

The chain uses TRBV11-2 and TRBJ1-5, with a tentative D call TRBD1 (6 bases). V lost 6 bases to trimming and J lost 6 bases, with 12 bases between them. The CDR3 is made up of 13 amino acids. Germline loops: CDR1 SGHAT, CDR2 FQNNGV. CDR3 amino acids: CASRGQSGQPQHF. CDR3 bases: TGTGCCAGCAGAGGACAGTCTGGTCAGCCCCAGCATTTT.

This clone is categorized as medium-sized (0.01 to 0.1%). Other DNA sequences within the sample encode an identical CDR3. The chain combines TRBV5-1 with TRBJ2-2; TRBD1 aligns across 9 bases. V lost 4 bases and J lost 5; bases outside the gene matches: 6. CDR3 size: 15 residues. Germline CDR1 is SGHRS and CDR2 is YFSETQ. CDR3 in amino acids: CASSPGQGGTGELFF. In DNA, the CDR3 is TGCGCCAGCAGCCCGGGACAGGGCGGGACCGGGGAGCTGTTTTTT.

V gene TRBV18 combines with J gene TRBJ2-1; D might be TRBD2 (5 bases). Germline assignment: CDR1 KGHSH and CDR2 LQKENI. This CDR3 is 16 amino acids long. V lost 2 bases and J lost 0, with 11 bases in between. The CDR3, as DNA: TGTGCCAGCTCACCAGCGAGCGGTAGCTCCTACAATGAGCAGTTCTTC. Translation: CASSPASGSSYNEQFF.

The chain recombines TRBV23-1 with TRBJ1-2; tentatively, D is TRBD1 (5 bases). TRBV23-1 is sorted into the ORF group, with uncertain function. V gave up 2 bases and J gave up 3 bases, with 19 bases separating them. The CDR3 contains 17 residues. The CDR3 sequence: CASSQDETATLDYGYTF. The CDR3 bases are TGCGCCAGCAGTCAAGACGAGACAGCTACTCTAGACTATGGCTACACCTTC.

The rearrangement uses TRBV25-1 and TRBJ1-5; D possibly corresponds to TRBD1 (5 bases). The V end lost 3 bases, the J end lost 0 bases, and 12 bases lay between the germline ends. Germline V gene data show CDR1 as MGHDK and CDR2 as SYGVNS. This CDR3 region has 16 residues. This chain's CDR3 is CASSEAGRNSNQPQHF. DNA of the CDR3: TGTGCCAGCAGTGAGGCAGGGCGGAATAGCAATCAGCCCCAGCATTTT.

The chain combines TRBV6-6 with TRBJ2-5, with 7 bases aligning to TRBD2. CDR1 is MNHNY, CDR2 SVGAGI, per germline (reference sequence). The CDR3 has 15 amino acids. After removal of 5 bases from V and 4 bases from J, the junction contained 10 bases not matched to a gene. The CDR3 sequence is CASSGTSGVGETQYF. The DNA for the CDR3 is TGTGCCAGCAGTGGAACCAGCGGGGTGGGAGAGACCCAGTACTTC.

The chain joins TRBV27 to TRBJ2-7, with D maybe TRBD1 (6 bases). V lost 3 bases and J lost 6, with 9 bases in between. CDR3 length: 12 amino acids. Germline CDR1 is MNHEY and CDR2 is SMNVEV (reference sequence). The CDR3 loop reads CASSFRGSEQYF. The DNA for the CDR3 is TGTGCCAGCAGTTTTAGGGGGAGCGAGCAGTACTTC.

The chain carries TRBV15 and TRBJ2-7; D is unresolved. Germline V CDR1 and CDR2: LNHNV, YYDKDF (reference sequence). There are 13 residues in the CDR3. V lost 0 bases, J lost 1 base, and 4 bases lay in between. CDR3 DNA sequence: TGTGCCACCAGCAGAGATCCGTCCTACGAGCAGTACTTC. Encoded protein: CATSRDPSYEQYF.

This clone was observed once. The chain employs TRBV7-9 and TRBJ2-3; D uncertain. The CDR3 runs 14 residues. Trimming took off 2 bases at V and 2 bases at J, with 8 bases between the two ends. Germline lookup yields CDR1 SEHNR and CDR2 FQNEAQ (reference sequence). CDR3 nucleotides: TGTGCCAGCAGCTTAAGTGGGCCCACAGATACGCAGTATTTT. Its translation is CASSLSGPTDTQYF. Full variable domain (missing parts from reference TRBV7-9 and TRBJ2-3): DTGVSQNPRHKITKRGQNVTFRCDPISEHNRLYWYRQTLGQGPEFLTYFQNEAQLEKSRLLSDRFSAERPKGSFSTLEIQRTEQGDSAMYLCASSLSGPTDTQYFGPGTRLTVL.

Worth noting for this clone: This CDR3 is also generated by other DNA sequences in the sample. The chain uses TRBV2 and TRBJ2-7; 9 bases agree with TRBD2. CDR1 is SNHLY and CDR2 is FYNNEI in the germline V gene. The ends lost 3 bases at V and 3 bases at J; junction bases unmatched: 6. The CDR3 extends over 15 amino acids. CDR3 coding DNA: TGTGCCAGCAGTGAGCAGCGGGAGGTCCTCTACGAGCAGTACTTC. Its protein product is CASSEQREVLYEQYF.

This chain joins TRBV5-4 and TRBJ2-1, with D possibly TRBD2 on 6 matching bases. The V and J ends lost 4 bases and 0 bases respectively, with 17 bases between them. The CDR3 runs 17 residues. In germline, CDR1 is SGHNT, CDR2 YYREEE (reference sequence). CDR3 in DNA: TGTGCCAGCAGCAAAGGGACTTCCTCGTCCTCCTACAATGAGCAGTTCTTC. This sequence encodes CASSKGTSSSSYNEQFF.

CDR3 loop: CARMTGGDGNTIYF. The DNA of the CDR3 is TGCGCCAGAATGACAGGGGGCGATGGAAACACCATATATTTT. The chain employs TRBV5-1 and TRBJ1-3, with 10 bases aligning to TRBD1. This CDR3 spans 14 amino acids. Germline CDR1 is SGHRS and CDR2 is YFSETQ. J lost 3 bases, V lost 8 bases, and 5 bases had no gene match.

The chain combines TRBV7-2 with TRBJ2-5; the match to TRBD2 covers 10 bases. The J call may be incorrect, as the DNA end agrees better with TRBJ2-7. CDR1 is SGHTA and CDR2 is FQGNSA in the germline V gene. CDR3 length equals 14 residues. Written as DNA, the CDR3 is TGTGCCAGCAGCAACAGCGGGAGGGTTGACGAGCAGTACTTC. Its protein is CASSNSGRVDEQYF.

This chain joins TRBV27 and TRBJ2-2; 12 bases align to TRBD2. This CDR3 has 16 amino acids. V dropped 7 bases and J dropped 7; count of bases not matched to a gene: 10. CDR1 is MNHEY and CDR2 is SMNVEV in the germline V gene (reference sequence). The CDR3 loop is CASKLAGGSVGGELFF. CDR3 DNA: TGTGCCAGCAAACTAGCGGGAGGATCTGTAGGCGGGGAGCTGTTTTTT.

The V gene is TRBV9, the J gene TRBJ2-7, with 8 nucleotides matching TRBD2. V was clipped by 1 base and J by 6 bases; unmatched bases: 6. CDR1 SGDLS and CDR2 YYNGEE come from the germline V gene. This CDR3 region has 14 residues. The CDR3 here is CASSVFDAGGEQYF. Written as DNA, the CDR3 is TGTGCCAGCAGCGTATTTGACGCGGGAGGCGAGCAGTACTTC.

This chain links TRBV5-1 with TRBJ2-3, with TRBD2 identical over 10 bases. The CDR3 totals 15 residues. The V and J ends lost 0 bases and 4 bases, in that order; junction bases with no gene match: 2. From germline, CDR1 is SGHRS and CDR2 YFSETQ. For the CDR3, the DNA is TGCGCCAGCAGCTTGGGACTAGCGGGCTCAGATACGCAGTATTTT. It encodes CASSLGLAGSDTQYF.

The V and J genes are TRBV6-6 and TRBJ2-7, with a weak D call TRBD1 (6 bases). The V and J ends lost 7 bases and 4 bases respectively, with 17 bases between them. Looked up from germline, CDR1 is MNHNY and CDR2 is SVGAGI (reference sequence). The CDR3 runs 14 residues. The CDR3: CASTQSGTSYEQYF. The CDR3, as DNA: TGTGCCAGCACCCAATCCGGGACATCGTACGAGCAGTACTTC.

This clone was observed a single time. J is TRBJ2-5 and V is TRBV7-2; 10 positions match TRBD2. Germline values: CDR1 SGHTA, CDR2 FQGNSA. With 5 bases clipped from V and 1 base from J, the junction kept 10 bases outside the gene matches. The CDR3 loop spans 17 amino acids. This CDR3 is CASSGSTSGRFQETQYF. The CDR3 bases are TGTGCCAGCAGCGGTTCGACTAGCGGGCGTTTCCAAGAGACCCAGTACTTC.

This chain links TRBV19 with TRBJ2-5; 7 bases map to TRBD2. CDR1 and CDR2 (germline): LNHDA, SQIVND (reference sequence). CDR3 length: 16 amino acids. The ends lost 5 bases at V and 1 base at J; junction bases unmatched: 10. The CDR3 bases are TGTGCCAGTAGTCCTCTCGCCCAGCGGGGCCAAGAGACCCAGTACTTC. Translating it yields CASSPLAQRGQETQYF.

The chain carries TRBV5-1 and TRBJ2-7; D ambiguous. Per the germline V gene, CDR1 is SGHRS and CDR2 is YFSETQ. This CDR3 region has 12 residues. V was trimmed by 0 bases and J by 6 bases, leaving 7 bases between them. The CDR3 reads CASSLGAREQYF. For the CDR3, the DNA is TGCGCCAGCAGCTTGGGAGCGCGCGAGCAGTACTTC. Based on the CDR3 plus reference TRBV5-1 and TRBJ2-7, the full variable domain is KAGVTQTPRYLIKTRGQQVTLSCSPISGHRSVSWYQQTPGQGLQFLFEYFSETQRNKGNFPGRFSGRQFSNSRSEMNVSTLELGDSALYLCASSLGAREQYFGPGTRLTVT.

In this sample, this clone turned up once. This chain joins TRBV27 and TRBJ1-2; the match to TRBD1 covers 7 bases. The V gene end was trimmed by 8 bases and the J gene end by 0 bases; junction bases not matched to a gene: 3. Per germline, CDR1 MNHEY and CDR2 SMNVEV (reference sequence). The CDR3 is made up of 13 amino acids. Here the CDR3 reads CASGQASNYGYTF. In DNA, the CDR3 is TGTGCCAGCGGACAGGCCTCTAACTATGGCTACACCTTC.